This is a list of T cell receptor beta chains from one sample in a study of PD-1 blockade in classical Hodgkin lymphoma. The assay was immunoSEQ multiplex PCR, and TCRdb's table has in-frame clones only and misses some. The sample shows roughly 18,000 clones, around 75% of them seen only once. This material consisted of CD4+ T cells from blood, taken before the fourth cycle of nivolumab. The receptors derive from a human donor with classical Hodgkin lymphoma. CDR3s include the opening cysteine and the closing phenylalanine or tryptophan. Fields, in order: D gene, V gene, J gene, clone size, CDR3 DNA, CDR3 protein. D genes are given only for firm matches. The listing skips clone size in some rows; elsewhere it reads once, few, many or a size class.

TRBD1	TRBV7-2	TRBJ1-2	NA	TGTGCCAGCAGCTTATCAGCCACAGGGGTCTATGGCTACACCTTC	CASSLSATGVYGYTF
NA	TRBV15	TRBJ2-1	NA	TGTGCCACCAGCGGAGGGGAGCTGATTACGTTCAATGAGCAGTTCTTC	CATSGGELITFNEQFF
NA	TRBV2	TRBJ1-1	NA	TGTGCCAGCAGTGTTAACCGGGGGAACACTGAAGCTTTCTTT	CASSVNRGNTEAFF
TRBD1	TRBV6-6	TRBJ2-1	NA	TGTGCCAGCAGTTACGGGGTGGGACAGGGGTCCAATGAGCAGTTCTTC	CASSYGVGQGSNEQFF
NA	TRBV5-1	TRBJ2-6	NA	TGCGCCAGCAGCTTGGAAGGGGTTGGGGCCAACGTCCTGACTTTC	CASSLEGVGANVLTF
TRBD1	TRBV6-4	TRBJ1-2	NA	TGTGCCAGCCAGGGACAGGTCGGTGGCTACACCTTC	CASQGQVGGYTF
TRBD2	TRBV6-1	TRBJ2-1	NA	TGTGCCAGCAGCCCGATGGTGGGGGGGAGTGAGCAGTTCTTC	CASSPMVGGSEQFF
NA	TRBV2	TRBJ2-1	NA	TGTGCCAGCAGTCTAGGGGCTGAGCAGTTCTTC	CASSLGAEQFF
NA	TRBV6-5	TRBJ1-6	few	TGTGCCAGCAGAGCCGCGCCGCCCCAATCACCCCTCCACTTT	CASRAAPPQSPLHF
TRBD1	TRBV6-5	TRBJ1-2	NA	TGTGCCAGCGGATCGACAGGGGGCTATGGCTACACCTTC	CASGSTGGYGYTF
NA	TRBV6-5	TRBJ2-3	NA	TGTGCCAGCAGTTACCTAGGCACCGCGGATACGCAGTATTTT	CASSYLGTADTQYF
NA	TRBV30	TRBJ1-1	NA	TGTGCCTGGAGTGCCCGGGCCGCAGCCCTATTAGGAGCTTTCTTT	CAWSARAAALLGAFF
NA	TRBV11-3	TRBJ2-2	NA	TGTGCCAGCAGTCGTGTACAGGGCACCGGGGAGCTGTTTTTT	CASSRVQGTGELFF
NA	TRBV19	TRBJ2-2	NA	TGTGCCAGTAGTATATGGGTAAACACCGGGGAGCTGTTTTTT	CASSIWVNTGELFF
TRBD2	TRBV19	TRBJ2-7	NA	TGTGCCAGTAGGATAGCGGGAGCCTACGAGCAGTACTTC	CASRIAGAYEQYF
TRBD1	TRBV2	TRBJ1-2	NA	TGTGCCAGCAGTGTCCTTTCCGGGACAGCCGGCTACACCTTC	CASSVLSGTAGYTF
NA	TRBV5-1	TRBJ1-3	NA	TGCGCCAGCAGCTTGGGGTCTGGAAACACCATATATTTT	CASSLGSGNTIYF
NA	TRBV6-5	TRBJ2-3	NA	TGTGCCAGCAGTTACCTCGCAGGGAGGGATACGCAGTATTTT	CASSYLAGRDTQYF
NA	TRBV6-5	TRBJ2-7	NA	TGTGCCAGCAGAAATCCAGATTACGAGCAGTACTTC	CASRNPDYEQYF
NA	TRBV30	TRBJ2-5	NA	TGTGCCTGGAGGGACCAAGAGACCCAGTACTTC	CAWRDQETQYF
TRBD2	TRBV28	TRBJ2-2	few	TGTGCCAGCAGTTTAGCGACTAGCGGGGGCGGGGAGCTGTTTTTT	CASSLATSGGGELFF
TRBD1	TRBV28	TRBJ1-5	NA	TGTGCCAGCAGCAATCCGGACAGGGGAGGTTCGCCCCAGCATTTT	CASSNPDRGGSPQHF
TRBD1	TRBV7-8	TRBJ2-5	NA	TGTGCCAGCAGCTTAGGTTGGCAGGGGGCGAGGGAGACCCAGTACTTC	CASSLGWQGARETQYF
TRBD2	TRBV5-4	TRBJ2-5	NA	TGTGCCAGCAGCTTAGGGACTAGCCCGAGTGAGACCCAGTACTTC	CASSLGTSPSETQYF
NA	TRBV10-2	TRBJ2-3	NA	TGCGCCAGCAGTGTAATAGCGGACCACACAGATACGCAGTATTTT	CASSVIADHTDTQYF
TRBD1	TRBV7-7	TRBJ2-3	NA	TGTGCTAGCAGCGTGAGACAGGGGGCCACAGATACGCAGTATTTT	CASSVRQGATDTQYF
NA	TRBV19	TRBJ2-5	NA	TGTGCCAGTAGTATGGTAGTACGAGAGACCCAGTACTTC	CASSMVVRETQYF
NA	TRBV14	TRBJ1-1	NA	TGTGCCAGCAGCCAAATCCGGGGGGTCACTGAAGCTTTCTTT	CASSQIRGVTEAFF
TRBD1	TRBV5-1	TRBJ2-1	NA	TGCGCCAGCAGCACGGGACAGCGTAACAATGAGCAGTTCTTC	CASSTGQRNNEQFF
NA	TRBV5-4	TRBJ2-2	NA	TGTGCCAGCAGCCTGGCATTTCGGGGGAACGGGGAGCTGTTTTTT	CASSLAFRGNGELFF
NA	TRBV27	TRBJ1-4	NA	TGTGCCAGCAGCCATTTCGGCCCCGGCCGGACTGAAAAACTGTTTTTT	CASSHFGPGRTEKLFF
NA	TRBV10-3	TRBJ1-5	few	TGTGCCATCCGCCGGGGGGAGGGTAGCAATCAGCCCCAGCATTTT	CAIRRGEGSNQPQHF
TRBD2	TRBV5-1	TRBJ2-1	once	TGCGCCAGCAGCCGAGGGGGACTAGCGGGAGGCAACGGGGATGAGCAGTTCTTC	CASSRGGLAGGNGDEQFF
NA	TRBV5-4	TRBJ2-3	NA	TGTGCCAGCAGCCCGGCTTCGGGCAGGAGGGCAGATACGCAGTATTTT	CASSPASGRRADTQYF
NA	TRBV5-1	TRBJ2-3	NA	TGCGCCAGCAGCACATGGACAGCCCCAGATACGCAGTATTTT	CASSTWTAPDTQYF
NA	TRBV5-1	TRBJ1-1	NA	TGCGCCAGCAACCCGGGGGAGGGGAGACTAAACACTGAAGCTTTCTTT	CASNPGEGRLNTEAFF
NA	TRBV10-3	TRBJ1-5	few	TGTGCCATCAGTGAGTCGTCCGATCAGCCCCAGCATTTT	CAISESSDQPQHF
TRBD1	TRBV9	TRBJ1-1	few	TGTGCCAGCAGCGTAGAGACAGGGTCAAGAGAAGCTTTCTTT	CASSVETGSREAFF
NA	TRBV6-9	TRBJ1-4	NA	TGTGCCACCTCTGACGCAGGATGGGATGAAAAACTGTTTTTT	CATSDAGWDEKLFF
NA	TRBV7-2	TRBJ2-7	NA	TGTGCCAGCAGCTTAGCTAGGGCAGGGAACGAGCAGTACTTC	CASSLARAGNEQYF